The 20 T cell receptor beta chains reported below all come from one sample, sequenced in a study of PD-1 blockade in classical Hodgkin lymphoma. TCRdb keeps only in-frame clones here, not all; method: immunoSEQ multiplex PCR. This sample yields approximately 160,000 clones, of which less than 80% are seen a single time; roughly 9.2% belongs to the top ten. Every patient was affected by relapse after autologous stem cell transplantation, while exposure to brentuximab vedotin was not uniform. Material: peripheral blood mononuclear cells (PBMCs), obtained before the second cycle of nivolumab. The receptors come from a human donor with classical Hodgkin lymphoma.

The chain recombines TRBV4-3 with TRBJ2-1; no clear D gene. Deletions cut 0 bases from V and 0 bases from J, with 9 bases between. Per the germline V gene, CDR1 is LGHNA and CDR2 is YSLEER. This CDR3 spans 16 amino acids. CDR3 nucleotide sequence: TGCGCCAGCAGCCAAGAACTACCCCCCTCCTACAATGAGCAGTTCTTC. It encodes CASSQELPPSYNEQFF.

For the CDR3, the DNA is TGTGCCACCAGCAGAGGGTCGACTAGCGGAGTGTACGAGCAGTACTTC. This gives the protein CATSRGSTSGVYEQYF. The genes are TRBV15 and TRBJ2-7, with TRBD2 identical over 9 bases. The CDR3 has 16 amino acids. From germline, CDR1 is LNHNV and CDR2 YYDKDF (reference sequence). Trimming at V came to 1 base and at J to 4 bases, leaving 8 bases not matched to a gene.

This chain connects TRBV5-4 to TRBJ2-6; D not resolved. Germline assignment: CDR1 SGHNT and CDR2 YYREEE (reference sequence). The ends were cut back, 0 bases at V and 3 bases at J, with 4 bases in the middle. The CDR3 sequence is 14 residues long. The CDR3 DNA follows: TGTGCCAGCAGCTTGGCTGGTGGGGCCAACGTCCTGACTTTC. This codes for CASSLAGGANVLTF. Variable domain in full (rest from reference TRBV5-4 and TRBJ2-6): ETGVTQSPTHLIKTRGQQVTLRCSSQSGHNTVSWYQQALGQGPQFIFQYYREEENGRGNFPPRFSGLQFPNYSSELNVNALELDDSALYLCASSLAGGANVLTFGAGSRLTVL.

The chain couples TRBV30 to TRBJ2-3; D uncertain. Germline CDR1 GTSNPN, CDR2 SVGIG (reference sequence). The CDR3 length is 11 residues. Trimming took off 5 bases at V and 1 base at J, with 4 bases between the two ends. CDR3 coding DNA: TGTGCCTGGCGCCGCACAGATACGCAGTATTTT. Translation gives CAWRRTDTQYF.

The gene calls are TRBV14 and TRBJ2-1, with D maybe TRBD2 (6 bases). Trimming stripped 2 bases from V and 4 bases from J, with 12 bases between. The CDR3 has 15 amino acids. Germline assignment: CDR1 SGHDN and CDR2 FVKESK. The CDR3 bases are TGTGCCAGCAGCCAACCCGGGGGTCGTTACAATGAGCAGTTCTTC. It specifies CASSQPGGRYNEQFF.

The rearrangement links TRBV5-1 to TRBJ1-1, with D unclear. The CDR3 spans 13 residues. V lost 1 base and J lost 8, with 12 bases in between. The germline V gene encodes CDR1 SGHRS and CDR2 YFSETQ. The CDR3 loop reads CASSLPGPGEAFF. The CDR3 DNA is TGCGCCAGCAGCTTGCCCGGACCGGGAGAAGCTTTCTTT.

This chain joins TRBV2 and TRBJ2-4; D tentatively reads TRBD1 or TRBD2 (5 bases each). V dropped 7 bases and J dropped 2 bases, with 21 bases sitting between them. The CDR3 sequence is 17 residues long. The germline V gene has CDR1 SNHLY and CDR2 FYNNEI. The DNA for the CDR3 is TGTGCCAGCAATAGGGACCGAAGGTCAGTTACCAAAAACATTCAGTACTTC. It codes for CASNRDRRSVTKNIQYF.

V is TRBV6-1 and J is TRBJ1-4; possibly TRBD1 for D (5 bases). The V and J ends lost 6 bases and 8 bases respectively, with 13 bases between them. The CDR3 is made up of 13 amino acids. Germline V gene lookup returns CDR1 MNHNS and CDR2 SASEGT. The CDR3 coding sequence is TGTGCCAGCAGCTGGGGGATCGGAGAAAAACTGTTTTTT. Translating it yields CASSWGIGEKLFF.

The rearrangement uses TRBV7-9 and TRBJ2-7; tentatively, D is TRBD2 (5 bases). CDR1 and CDR2 (germline): SEHNR, FQNEAQ (reference sequence). Trimming stripped 4 bases from V and 6 bases from J, with 22 bases between. The CDR3 contains 16 residues. The CDR3: CASSYTYGIERGEQYF. CDR3 nucleotides: TGTGCCAGCAGCTACACTTACGGGATCGAACGGGGCGAGCAGTACTTC.

The V and J genes are TRBV2 and TRBJ1-1, with TRBD1 matching 11 bases. V trimming: 5 bases; J trimming: 0 bases; junction bases outside the gene matches: 5. Germline V gene lookup returns CDR1 SNHLY and CDR2 FYNNEI. The CDR3 has 16 residues. The DNA of the CDR3 is TGTGCCAGCAGTAGGGACAGGGGGAGCATGAACACTGAAGCTTTCTTT. As protein: CASSRDRGSMNTEAFF.

In this sample, this clone turned up a few times. The chain is built from TRBV11-1 and TRBJ2-7; perhaps TRBD2 as D (5 bases). The CDR3 totals 13 residues. Germline CDR1 and CDR2: SGHAT and FQDESV (reference sequence). The germline V and J ends were trimmed by 5 bases and 7 bases, with 15 bases remaining between them. The CDR3 DNA reads TGTGCCAGCAGCCCCCAAGCCTCGGGAGAGCAGTACTTC. It codes for CASSPQASGEQYF.

The chain is built from TRBV5-6 and TRBJ1-2; D might be TRBD1 (5 bases). Germline values: CDR1 SGHDT, CDR2 YYEEEE. The CDR3 contains 14 residues. Trimming cost V 3 bases and J 2 bases, with 11 bases left between them. CDR3 in amino acids: CASSSSGGNYGYTF. DNA of the CDR3: TGTGCCAGCAGCTCTTCGGGGGGGAACTATGGCTACACCTTC.

The chain links TRBV11-2 to TRBJ2-7; possible D gene TRBD2, 5 bases. The CDR3 has 15 amino acids. Germline CDR1 SGHAT, CDR2 FQNNGV. V was trimmed by 1 base and J by 0 bases, leaving 10 bases between them. CDR3 amino acids: CASSLASGFSYEQYF. CDR3 coding DNA: TGTGCCAGCAGCTTAGCTTCGGGGTTCTCCTACGAGCAGTACTTC.

V and J are TRBV10-3 and TRBJ1-4, with a possible D match to TRBD1 (5 bases). V was shortened by 2 bases and J by 7 bases, with 11 bases between the two germline ends. Germline assignment: CDR1 ENHRY and CDR2 SYGVKD. This CDR3 is built from 14 residues. This chain's CDR3 is CAISETGVGEKLFF. CDR3 nucleotide sequence: TGTGCCATCAGTGAGACGGGGGTGGGTGAAAAACTGTTTTTT.

CDR3 bases: TGTGCCAGTAGCCAGGGTTCGTTTAATGAAAAACTGTTTTTT. Protein product: CASSQGSFNEKLFF. The V call is TRBV19, the J call TRBJ1-4, with D maybe TRBD1 (5 bases). CDR1 and CDR2 from the germline V gene are LNHDA and SQIVND (reference sequence). V dropped 6 bases and J dropped 4 bases, with 12 bases sitting between them. The CDR3 covers 14 residues.

The chain has TRBV2 and TRBJ1-2, with a possible D match to TRBD1 (6 bases). Germline loops: CDR1 SNHLY, CDR2 FYNNEI. The CDR3 totals 15 residues. Trimming took 3 bases from V and 3 from J, leaving 14 bases between them. CDR3 amino acids: CASSEVRTADYGYTF. The DNA of the CDR3 is TGTGCCAGCAGTGAGGTCCGGACAGCTGACTATGGCTACACCTTC.

The chain couples TRBV5-1 to TRBJ1-1; weak D call: TRBD1 (5 bases). With 4 bases removed from V and 3 bases from J, the gap between germline ends came to 10 bases. The CDR3 contains 13 residues. Looked up from germline, CDR1 is SGHRS and CDR2 is YFSETQ. This chain's CDR3 is CASSTQGDTEAFF. The DNA of the CDR3 is TGCGCCAGCAGCACGCAGGGAGACACTGAAGCTTTCTTT.

The J gene is TRBJ1-1, the V gene TRBV9; 7 bases are a match to TRBD1. Germline CDR1 and CDR2: SGDLS and YYNGEE. With 4 bases clipped from V and 0 bases from J, the junction kept 12 bases outside the gene matches. The CDR3 is 17 residues long. CDR3 region: CASSPRQGYIMNTEAFF. For the CDR3, the DNA is TGTGCCAGCAGCCCTAGACAGGGCTACATCATGAACACTGAAGCTTTCTTT.

The chain recombines TRBV29-1 with TRBJ2-7, with a weak D call TRBD2 (6 bases). The CDR3 loop spans 11 amino acids. Germline assignment: CDR1 SQVTM and CDR2 ANQGSEA. The germline V and J ends were trimmed by 4 bases and 4 bases, with 8 bases remaining between them. Written as DNA, the CDR3 is TGCAGCGTTGTAGGGACTTACGAGCAGTACTTC. It encodes CSVVGTYEQYF.

The J gene is TRBJ1-6, the V gene TRBV21-1. TRBV21-1 is a known pseudogene. This CDR3 region has 16 residues. The CDR3 bases are TGTGCCAGCAGCAATCGAAGTTCGTCCCCTAATTCACCCCTCCACTTT. Protein: CASSNRSSSPNSPLHF.